This is a list of T cell receptor beta chains from one sample in a study of shared clonotypes between healthy human individuals. Repertoires were generated with immunoSEQ multiplex PCR, while TCRdb's copy carries only in-frame clones and drops some. The data show millions of clones, about 95% seen once. Sequenced input: naive CD8+ T cells sorted from blood. The receptors were sampled from a man aged 18 to 30 in good health. Both conserved end residues are part of each CDR3. Each record gives: D gene, V gene, CDR3 length, clone size, J gene, CDR3 protein, CDR3 DNA. A D gene is named only where the DNA matches it firmly. Rows may omit the clone size; those that give it use once, few, many or a size class.

.	TRBV2	11	.	TRBJ2-1	CASSYYNEQFF	TGTGCCAGCAGCTATTACAATGAGCAGTTCTTC
.	TRBV6-5	15	once	TRBJ2-3	CASTPSLGGPDTQYF	TGTGCCAGCACCCCCAGCCTAGGGGGACCAGATACGCAGTATTTT
.	TRBV30	12	.	TRBJ2-2	CAWSVSTGELFF	TGTGCCTGGAGCGTGAGCACCGGGGAGCTGTTTTTT
TRBD1	TRBV5-3	15	.	TRBJ2-1	CARSHRTGGYNEQFF	TGTGCCAGAAGCCATCGGACAGGGGGGTACAATGAGCAGTTCTTC
.	TRBV10-3	13	few	TRBJ2-7	CAITWDTTYEQYF	TGTGCCATCACCTGGGACACAACCTACGAGCAGTACTTC
TRBD2	TRBV4-1	14	.	TRBJ2-7	CASSRVSGGSEQYF	TGCGCCAGCAGCCGCGTTTCGGGGGGGAGCGAGCAGTACTTC
.	TRBV4-1	15	.	TRBJ1-6	CASSQLRDGDSPLHF	TGCGCCAGCAGCCAACTCCGGGACGGAGATTCACCCCTCCACTTT
.	TRBV2	10	few	TRBJ2-5	CASQDTRPYF	TGTGCCAGCCAGGATACCCGGCCGTACTTC
.	TRBV7-9	18	.	TRBJ2-7	CASSLATLRPLMFYEQYF	TGTGCCAGCAGCTTAGCGACTTTGCGGCCTCTGATGTTCTACGAGCAGTACTTC
TRBD1	TRBV4-1	15	.	TRBJ2-7	CASSQVEQGAGEQYF	TGCGCCAGCAGCCAAGTGGAACAGGGGGCAGGGGAGCAGTACTTC
.	TRBV5-1	15	.	TRBJ1-1	CASSPGQNLNTEAFF	TGCGCCAGCAGCCCCGGACAGAATTTGAACACTGAAGCTTTCTTT
.	TRBV11-2	12	.	TRBJ2-7	CATGRGSYEQYF	TGTGCGACTGGCCGGGGCTCCTACGAGCAGTACTTC
.	TRBV29-1	16	.	TRBJ1-1	CSVGGLDKTVDTEAFF	TGCAGCGTTGGGGGGCTAGACAAGACAGTTGACACTGAAGCTTTCTTT
.	TRBV5-4	15	.	TRBJ1-1	CASSYGTAENTEAFF	TGTGCCAGCAGCTACGGCACGGCGGAGAACACTGAAGCTTTCTTT
.	TRBV30	14	.	TRBJ1-6	CAWSQAGWSSPLHF	TGTGCCTGGAGTCAGGCAGGATGGAGTTCACCCCTCCACTTT
.	TRBV6-6	14	few	TRBJ1-5	CASSEPWSNQPQHF	TGTGCCAGCAGCGAACCGTGGTCCAATCAGCCCCAGCATTTT
.	TRBV30	19	.	TRBJ2-1	CAWSVHPPRGAFLYNEQFF	TGTGCCTGGAGTGTACATCCCCCTCGCGGGGCCTTCCTCTACAATGAGCAGTTCTTC
TRBD1	TRBV6-5	15	.	TRBJ1-5	CASRQGEGPNQPQHF	TGTGCCAGCAGACAGGGGGAGGGGCCAAATCAGCCCCAGCATTTT
.	TRBV4-1	13	.	TRBJ2-7	CASSQVLGYEQYF	TGCGCCAGCAGCCAAGTTTTAGGGTACGAGCAGTACTTC
.	TRBV27	14	.	TRBJ1-6	CASSYGGANSPLHF	TGTGCCAGCAGTTATGGGGGGGCTAATTCACCCCTCCACTTT
TRBD2	TRBV30	14	.	TRBJ2-3	CASNSGGSTDTQYF	TGTGCCTCCAATAGCGGGGGGAGCACAGATACGCAGTATTTT
TRBD2	TRBV27	18	.	TRBJ2-1	CASSSILVAGVGLNEQFF	TGTGCCAGCAGTTCTATTCTGGTAGCGGGGGTCGGATTGAATGAGCAGTTCTTC
TRBD1	TRBV15	14	.	TRBJ1-2	CATSSGTANYGYTF	TGTGCCACCAGCAGCGGGACAGCTAACTATGGCTACACCTTC
.	TRBV27	14	.	TRBJ2-2	CASSAAGSTGELFF	TGTGCCAGCAGTGCCGCGGGTTCAACCGGGGAGCTGTTTTTT
TRBD1	TRBV5-1	15	.	TRBJ2-7	CASSLVGDSYYEQYF	TGCGCCAGCAGCTTGGTTGGGGACAGTTACTACGAGCAGTACTTC
TRBD2	TRBV4-1	16	.	TRBJ2-1	CASTGLAGAFYNEQFF	TGCGCCAGCACCGGACTAGCGGGAGCGTTTTACAATGAGCAGTTCTTC
.	TRBV28	14	.	TRBJ2-7	CASSPGHRGYEQYF	TGTGCCAGCAGTCCTGGACACCGGGGCTACGAGCAGTACTTC